This T cell receptor beta chain was recovered during a study of T cell changes during pregnancy in multiple sclerosis. Generated by immunoSEQ multiplex PCR, the TCRdb table keeps only in-frame clones and is missing some. Of tens of thousands of clones in the sample, approximately 90% are singletons; the top ten hold about 3%. Sequenced material: peripheral blood, taken before pregnancy. The receptor's source is a female donor with multiple sclerosis, enrolled in a pregnancy study.

For the CDR3, the DNA is TGTGCCAGCAGCCTTACAGGGGACTCCTACAATGAGCAGTTCTTC. Protein: CASSLTGDSYNEQFF. The V and J genes are TRBV5-5 and TRBJ2-1; TRBD1 matches at 7 bases. The CDR3 length is 15 residues. Per the germline V gene, CDR1 is SGHKS and CDR2 is YYEKEE (reference sequence). The trim removed 4 bases at V and 0 bases at J, leaving 4 bases unmatched.